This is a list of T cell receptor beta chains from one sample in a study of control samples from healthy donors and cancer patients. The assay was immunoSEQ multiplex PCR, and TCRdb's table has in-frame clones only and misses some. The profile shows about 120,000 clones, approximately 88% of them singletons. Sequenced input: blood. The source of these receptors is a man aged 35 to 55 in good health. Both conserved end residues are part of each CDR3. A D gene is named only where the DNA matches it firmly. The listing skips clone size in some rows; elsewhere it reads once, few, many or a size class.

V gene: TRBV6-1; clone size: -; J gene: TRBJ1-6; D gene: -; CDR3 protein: CASSDRINSPLHF; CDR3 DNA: TGTGCCAGCAGTGACAGGATAAATTCACCCCTCCACTTT
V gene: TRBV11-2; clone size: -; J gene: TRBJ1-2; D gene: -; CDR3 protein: CASSSPRGVGGYTF; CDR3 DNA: TGTGCCAGCAGCTCCCCGAGGGGGGTCGGTGGCTACACCTTC
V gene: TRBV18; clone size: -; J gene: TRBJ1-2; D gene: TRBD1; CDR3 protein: CASSVDRDYGYTF; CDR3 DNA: TGTGCCAGCTCTGTGGACAGGGATTATGGCTACACCTTC
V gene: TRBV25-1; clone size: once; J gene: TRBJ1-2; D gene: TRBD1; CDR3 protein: CASSPRDSGYYGYTF; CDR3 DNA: TGTGCCAGCAGTCCACGGGACAGCGGGTACTATGGCTACACCTTC
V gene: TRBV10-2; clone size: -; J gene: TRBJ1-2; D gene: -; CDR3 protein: CASSESGGASYGYTF; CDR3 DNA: TGCGCCAGCAGTGAGTCGGGGGGGGCGAGCTATGGCTACACCTTC
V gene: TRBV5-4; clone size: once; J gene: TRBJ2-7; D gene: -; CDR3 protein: CASSLGGETYEQYF; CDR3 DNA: TGTGCCAGCAGCTTGGGAGGAGAAACCTACGAGCAGTACTTC
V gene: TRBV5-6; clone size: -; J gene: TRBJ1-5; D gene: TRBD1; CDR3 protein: CASSFGTGVNQPQHF; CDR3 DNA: TGTGCCAGCAGCTTTGGGACAGGGGTCAATCAGCCCCAGCATTTT
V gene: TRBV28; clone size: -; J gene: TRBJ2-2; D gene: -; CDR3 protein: CASSYSGAGGELFF; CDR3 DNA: TGTGCCAGCAGTTACTCCGGGGCCGGCGGGGAGCTGTTTTTT
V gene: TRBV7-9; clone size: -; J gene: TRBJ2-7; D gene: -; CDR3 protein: CASSRTGSYEQYF; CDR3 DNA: TGTGCCAGCAGCAGAACAGGGTCCTACGAGCAGTACTTC
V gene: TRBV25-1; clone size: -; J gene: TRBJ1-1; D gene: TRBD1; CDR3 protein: CASSKSGTGANEAFF; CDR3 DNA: TGTGCCAGCAGCAAGTCCGGGACAGGGGCCAATGAAGCTTTCTTT
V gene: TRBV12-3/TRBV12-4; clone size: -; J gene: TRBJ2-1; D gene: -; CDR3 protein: CASRGQGYNEQFF; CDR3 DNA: TGTGCCAGCAGAGGACAAGGCTACAATGAGCAGTTCTTC
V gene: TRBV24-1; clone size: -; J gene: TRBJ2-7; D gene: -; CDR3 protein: CATSDPGSYEQYF; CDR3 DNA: TGTGCCACCAGTGACCCCGGGTCCTACGAGCAGTACTTC
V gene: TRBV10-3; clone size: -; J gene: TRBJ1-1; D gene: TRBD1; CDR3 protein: CAISVGQVNTEAFF; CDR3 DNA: TGTGCCATCAGTGTAGGACAGGTTAACACTGAAGCTTTCTTT
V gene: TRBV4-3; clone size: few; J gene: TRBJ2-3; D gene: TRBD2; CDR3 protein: CASSHLAGGPSDTQYF; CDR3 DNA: TGCGCCAGCAGCCATCTAGCGGGGGGGCCCTCAGATACGCAGTATTTT
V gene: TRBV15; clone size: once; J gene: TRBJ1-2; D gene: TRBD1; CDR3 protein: CATSRDRGTGTGYTF; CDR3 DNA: TGTGCCACCAGCAGAGACAGAGGGACAGGGACTGGCTACACCTTC
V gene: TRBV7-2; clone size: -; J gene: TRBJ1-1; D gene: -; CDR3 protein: CASSLGGFGTEAFF; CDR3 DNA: TGTGCCAGCAGCTTAGGTGGGTTTGGCACTGAAGCTTTCTTT
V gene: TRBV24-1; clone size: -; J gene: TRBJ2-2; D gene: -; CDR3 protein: CATSDLQGFGTGELFF; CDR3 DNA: TGTGCCACCAGTGATTTGCAGGGATTTGGCACCGGGGAGCTGTTTTTT
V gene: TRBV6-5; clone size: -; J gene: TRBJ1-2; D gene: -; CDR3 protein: CASSLTGAPGEGYTF; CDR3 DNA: TGTGCCAGCAGCCTTACTGGAGCCCCCGGAGAGGGCTACACCTTC
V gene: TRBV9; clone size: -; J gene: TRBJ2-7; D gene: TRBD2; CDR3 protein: CASSVVRGTFSEQYF; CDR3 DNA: TGTGCCAGCAGCGTAGTGCGGGGGACTTTTAGCGAGCAGTACTTC
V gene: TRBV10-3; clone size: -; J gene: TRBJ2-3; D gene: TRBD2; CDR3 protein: CAISAGTSGGQMEQYF; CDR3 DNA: TGTGCCATCAGCGCCGGGACTAGCGGGGGCCAAATGGAGCAGTATTTT
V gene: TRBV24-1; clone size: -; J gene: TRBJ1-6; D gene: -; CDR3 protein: CATSDLQNNSPLHF; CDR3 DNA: TGTGCCACCAGTGATTTACAAAATAATTCACCCCTCCACTTT
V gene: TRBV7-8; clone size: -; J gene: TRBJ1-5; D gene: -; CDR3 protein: CASSRGTNSNQPQHF; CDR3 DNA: TGTGCCAGCAGCCGGGGGACAAATAGCAATCAGCCCCAGCATTTT
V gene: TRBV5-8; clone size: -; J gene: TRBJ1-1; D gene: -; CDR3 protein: CASTPMEINTEAFF; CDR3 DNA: TGTGCCAGCACCCCGATGGAGATAAACACTGAAGCTTTCTTT
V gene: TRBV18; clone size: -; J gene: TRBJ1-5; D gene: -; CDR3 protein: CASSLNRDIYQPQHF; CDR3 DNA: TGTGCCAGCTCACTAAACCGGGACATTTATCAGCCCCAGCATTTT
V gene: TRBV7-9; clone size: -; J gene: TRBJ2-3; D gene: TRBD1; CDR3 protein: CASSPKWTGGSTDTQYF; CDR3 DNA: TGTGCCAGCAGCCCGAAATGGACAGGGGGGAGCACAGATACGCAGTATTTT
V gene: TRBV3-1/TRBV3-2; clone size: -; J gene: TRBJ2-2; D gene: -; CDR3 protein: CASSQLGGELFF; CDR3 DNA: TGTGCCAGCAGCCAATTGGGCGGGGAGCTGTTTTTT
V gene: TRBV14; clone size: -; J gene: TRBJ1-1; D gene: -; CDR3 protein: CASSVISQQNTEAFF; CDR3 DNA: TGTGCCAGCTCAGTTATATCTCAACAGAACACTGAAGCTTTCTTT
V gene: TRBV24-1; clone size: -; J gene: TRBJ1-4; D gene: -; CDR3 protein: CATSDGNGATNEKLFF; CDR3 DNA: TGTGCCACCAGTGACGGAAACGGTGCAACTAATGAAAAACTGTTTTTT
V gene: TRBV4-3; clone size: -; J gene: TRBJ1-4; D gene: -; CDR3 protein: CASSQEGQGRTEKLFF; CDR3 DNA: TGCGCCAGCAGCCAAGAAGGTCAGGGGCGGACTGAAAAACTGTTTTTT
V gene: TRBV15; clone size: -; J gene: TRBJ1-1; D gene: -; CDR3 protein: CATSRPRGGRAFF; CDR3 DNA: TGTGCCACCAGCAGACCTAGGGGGGGTAGGGCTTTCTTT
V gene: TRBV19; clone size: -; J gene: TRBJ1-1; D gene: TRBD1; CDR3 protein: CASSLRTGRGTEAFF; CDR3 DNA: TGTGCCAGTAGCCTAAGGACAGGTAGGGGGACTGAAGCTTTCTTT
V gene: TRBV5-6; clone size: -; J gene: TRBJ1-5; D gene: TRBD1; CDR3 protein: CASSGDRGRFWQPQHF; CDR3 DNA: TGTGCCAGCAGCGGGGACAGGGGGCGGTTTTGGCAGCCCCAGCATTTT
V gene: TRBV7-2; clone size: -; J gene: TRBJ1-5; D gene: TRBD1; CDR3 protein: CASSPHTGAVRRNNQPQHF; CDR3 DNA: TGTGCCAGCAGCCCACATACAGGGGCTGTACGTAGGAATAATCAGCCCCAGCATTTT
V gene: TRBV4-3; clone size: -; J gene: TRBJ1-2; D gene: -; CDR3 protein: CASSQDELYRGSLGYGYTF; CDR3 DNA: TGCGCCAGCAGCCAAGATGAGTTATACAGAGGGAGCTTAGGTTATGGCTACACCTTC
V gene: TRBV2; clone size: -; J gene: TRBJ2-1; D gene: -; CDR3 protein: CASKALGYEQFF; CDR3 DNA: TGTGCCAGCAAGGCTTTGGGGTATGAGCAGTTCTTC
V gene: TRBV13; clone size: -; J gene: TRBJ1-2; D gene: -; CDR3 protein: CASSSPRYEGYTF; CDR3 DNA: TGTGCCAGCAGCTCGCCCAGGTATGAGGGCTACACCTTC
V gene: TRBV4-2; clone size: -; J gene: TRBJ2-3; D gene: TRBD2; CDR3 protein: CASSQVAGGLTDTQYF; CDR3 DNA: TGTGCCAGCAGCCAAGTTGCGGGGGGTCTAACAGATACGCAGTATTTT